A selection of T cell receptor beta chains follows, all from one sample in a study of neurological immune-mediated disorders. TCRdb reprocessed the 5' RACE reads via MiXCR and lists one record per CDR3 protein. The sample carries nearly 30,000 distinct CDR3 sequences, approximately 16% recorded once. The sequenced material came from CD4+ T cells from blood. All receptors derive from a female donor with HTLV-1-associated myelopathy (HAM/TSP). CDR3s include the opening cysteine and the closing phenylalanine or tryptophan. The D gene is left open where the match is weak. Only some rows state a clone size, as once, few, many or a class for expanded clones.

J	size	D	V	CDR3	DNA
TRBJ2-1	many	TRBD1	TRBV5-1	CASSGQGSEQFF	TGCGCCAGCAGTGGACAGGGCAGTGAGCAGTTCTTC
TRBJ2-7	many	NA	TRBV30	CAWNHGTSSYEQYF	TGTGCCTGGAACCATGGGACATCTTCCTACGAGCAGTACTTC
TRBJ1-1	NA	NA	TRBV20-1	CSARRQESEAFF	TGCAGTGCTAGACGACAGGAGAGTGAAGCTTTCTTT
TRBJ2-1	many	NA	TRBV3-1	CASTAGLGYNEQFF	TGTGCCAGCACCGCAGGGCTCGGCTACAATGAGCAGTTCTTC
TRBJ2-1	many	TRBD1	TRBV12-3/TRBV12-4	CASSTLTGGQRDYNEQFF	TGTGCCAGCAGTACCCTCACAGGGGGACAGAGGGACTACAATGAGCAGTTCTTC
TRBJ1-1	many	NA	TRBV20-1	CSAGQPNTEAFF	TGCAGTGCCGGACAGCCCAACACTGAAGCTTTCTTT
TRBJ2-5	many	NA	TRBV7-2	CASSLDVPRSGETQYF	TGTGCCAGCAGCTTAGATGTACCGCGGTCCGGGGAGACCCAGTACTTC
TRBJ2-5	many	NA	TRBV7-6	CASSLGGPQETQYF	TGTGCCAGCAGCCTCGGGGGTCCTCAAGAGACCCAGTACTTC
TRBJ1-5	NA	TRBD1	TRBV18	CASSPRDRDQPQHF	TGTGCCAGCTCACCACGGGACAGGGATCAGCCCCAGCATTTT
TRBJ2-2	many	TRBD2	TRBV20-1	CSAKERGGRVAGELFF	TGCAGTGCTAAAGAGCGGGGGGGCCGAGTGGCCGGGGAGCTGTTTTTT
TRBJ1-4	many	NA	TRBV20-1	CSARYPKTGEKLFF	TGCAGTGCTAGATACCCTAAAACTGGGGAAAAACTGTTTTTT
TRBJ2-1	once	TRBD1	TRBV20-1	CSARPGQEYNEQFF	TGCAGTGCTCGTCCAGGACAGGAGTACAATGAGCAGTTCTTC